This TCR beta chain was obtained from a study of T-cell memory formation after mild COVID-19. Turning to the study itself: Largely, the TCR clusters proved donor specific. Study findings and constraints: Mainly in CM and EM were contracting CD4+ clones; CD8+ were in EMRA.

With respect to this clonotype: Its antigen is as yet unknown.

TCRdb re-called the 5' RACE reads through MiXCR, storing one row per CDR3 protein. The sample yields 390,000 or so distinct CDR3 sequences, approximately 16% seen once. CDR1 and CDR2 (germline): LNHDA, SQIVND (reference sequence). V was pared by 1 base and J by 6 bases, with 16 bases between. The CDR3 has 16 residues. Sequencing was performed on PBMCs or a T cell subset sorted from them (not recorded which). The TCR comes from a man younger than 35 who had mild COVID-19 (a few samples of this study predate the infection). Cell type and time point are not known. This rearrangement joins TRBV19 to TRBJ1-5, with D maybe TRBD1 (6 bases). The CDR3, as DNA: TGTGCCAGTAGTATAGTTCCGGGGGCGGGTGGTCAGCCCCAGCATTTT. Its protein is CASSIVPGAGGQPQHF.